This T cell receptor (beta chain) was obtained from a study of Ad26.COV2.S vaccination and SARS-CoV-2 variants. General observations from the study: Measures of TCR breadth and depth may have fallen short of total T cell responses. In vaccinated individuals, spike-specific CD8+ and CD4+ T cell responses reportedly displayed substantial breadth.

Note on this clone: The antigen is unknown.

Treatment here: 15 to 20 received Ad26.COV2.S at low or high dose, single or two shots; about five received placebo; per-sample allocation not given. The samples were gathered on day 63 after the first injection of vaccine or placebo. The study used a vaccine consisting of an Ad26 vector that expressed Wuhan-strain SARS-CoV-2 spike. Data came from immunoSEQ multiplex PCR; TCRdb stores just in-frame clones and leaves some out. The data show some 320,000 clones, around four fifths seen once. Trimming left V 6 bases short and J 0 bases short, with 9 bases between. Per germline, CDR1 MNHEY and CDR2 SVGAGI. The CDR3 loop spans 14 amino acids.

The sequence came from a person aged 18-60 years who received the Ad26.COV2.S COVID-19 vaccine or a placebo. The chain is built from TRBV6-5 and TRBJ2-1, with D hard to call. Sequencing used peripheral blood, obtained in a trial of Ad26.COV2.S vaccine versus placebo. CDR3 region: CASRGQISYNEQFF. The DNA for the CDR3 is TGTGCCAGCAGAGGCCAAATCTCCTACAATGAGCAGTTCTTC.